The 19 T cell receptor beta chains below all came from one sample that was sequenced in a study of T cell responses to AZD1222 COVID-19 vaccine. The repertoire was sequenced with immunoSEQ multiplex PCR; TCRdb's copy has only in-frame clones and lacks some. The repertoire holds under 110,000 clones, with around 87% as singletons. The material sequenced was peripheral blood, taken 28 days after the second AZD1222 dose. These receptors were collected from an adult who received the AZD1222 COVID-19 vaccine.

The rearrangement joins TRBV10-3 to TRBJ2-7, with 10 nucleotides matching TRBD1. V was pared by 6 bases and J by 0 bases, with 5 bases of the junction left unmatched. The CDR3 has 15 residues. Germline loops: CDR1 ENHRY, CDR2 SYGVKD. The CDR3, as DNA: TGTGCCATCAGCCCTGGACAGGGGGGCTCCTACGAGCAGTACTTC. This codes for CAISPGQGGSYEQYF.

This clone was counted between two and nine times. V is TRBV6-5 and J is TRBJ2-2, with D unresolved. Germline CDR1 MNHEY, CDR2 SVGAGI. The CDR3 has 12 amino acids. Trimming took 5 bases from V and 7 from J, leaving 8 bases between them. The CDR3 region has the DNA TGTGCCAGCAGTCAAAGGAACGGGGAGCTGTTTTTT. Translation: CASSQRNGELFF.

This chain connects TRBV30 to TRBJ1-5, with D unclear. The CDR3 loop spans 15 amino acids. V was clipped by 0 bases and J by 1 base, with 10 bases between them. Germline CDR1 is GTSNPN and CDR2 is SVGIG (reference sequence). CDR3 residues: CAWSVGIGSNQPQHF. The CDR3, as DNA: TGTGCCTGGAGTGTAGGTATAGGCAGCAATCAGCCCCAGCATTTT.

This chain joins TRBV5-4 and TRBJ1-5; a weak D match, TRBD1 (5 bases). The V gene lost 4 bases and the J gene lost 9 bases, with 11 bases spanning the gap. The CDR3 has 12 amino acids. CDR1 is SGHNT and CDR2 is YYREEE in the germline V gene (reference sequence). The CDR3 DNA follows: TGTGCCAGCAGCCGGGACGAGGGGCCCCAGCATTTT. Translating gives CASSRDEGPQHF.

The gene calls are TRBV27 and TRBJ1-2, with 10 bases fitting TRBD1. Germline values: CDR1 MNHEY, CDR2 SMNVEV (reference sequence). J was trimmed by 4 bases and V by 6 bases; bases with no gene match: 8. The CDR3 consists of 15 residues. CDR3 bases: TGTGCCAGCAGCAAGACAGGGGGCCGTAGCTATGGCTACACCTTC. Translation: CASSKTGGRSYGYTF.

The V and J genes are TRBV28 and TRBJ1-1; D is ambiguous. The CDR3 contains 11 residues. Germline values: CDR1 MDHEN, CDR2 SYDVKM. The V end lost 6 bases, the J end lost 11 bases, and 13 bases lay between the germline ends. CDR3 protein: CASSRVGTAFF. Written as DNA, the CDR3 is TGTGCCAGCAGCCGAGTAGGTACGGCTTTCTTT.

This sequence joins TRBV19 and TRBJ1-2, with D unresolved. The V end lost 5 bases, the J end lost 3 bases, and 13 bases lay between the germline ends. The CDR3 consists of 14 residues. Germline V CDR1 and CDR2: LNHDA, SQIVND (reference sequence). Here the CDR3 reads CASSSREAHYGYTF. In DNA form, the CDR3 reads TGTGCCAGTAGTTCTCGGGAGGCTCACTATGGCTACACCTTC.

The chain combines TRBV4-2 with TRBJ2-3; 12 bases align to TRBD2. The CDR3 is 15 residues long. CDR1 and CDR2 from the germline V gene are LGHNA and YNFKEQ. V lost 4 bases, J lost 5 bases, and 4 bases stayed unmatched. Here the CDR3 reads CASSPTSGSVDTQYF. CDR3 coding DNA: TGTGCCAGCAGCCCGACTAGCGGGAGTGTAGATACGCAGTATTTT.

This chain uses TRBV7-3 with TRBJ2-7, with D tentatively TRBD2 (6 bases). The CDR3 is 15 residues long. The germline CDR1 and CDR2 sequences are SGHTA and FQGTGA. V was pared by 4 bases and J by 0 bases, with 13 bases between. The CDR3 protein is CASSSDPGSSYEQYF. CDR3 nucleotide sequence: TGTGCCAGCAGCTCCGACCCCGGGAGCTCCTACGAGCAGTACTTC.

The chain couples TRBV18 to TRBJ1-1, with 7 bases identical to TRBD1. CDR3 size: 14 residues. Germline V gives CDR1 KGHSH, CDR2 LQKENI. The J segment lost 5 bases and the V segment lost 6 bases, leaving 9 bases of the junction unmatched. Written as DNA, the CDR3 is TGTGCCAGCTCTCCCCAGGGGGTCGGAACTGAAGCTTTCTTT. Translated: CASSPQGVGTEAFF.

As concerns this clone: This CDR3 is also generated by other DNA sequences in the sample. V is TRBV11-3 and J is TRBJ2-7, with a weak D call TRBD1 (6 bases). The CDR3 runs 13 residues. The germline gives CDR1 SGHNT, CDR2 YENEEA. V lost 5 bases to trimming and J lost 1 base, with 9 bases between them. The CDR3 sequence is CASSRTGSYEQYF. The DNA of the CDR3 is TGTGCCAGCAGCCGAACAGGGTCCTACGAGCAGTACTTC.

The chain uses TRBV4-2 and TRBJ2-7; 13 bases are shared with TRBD2. The CDR3 length is 15 residues. V lost 4 bases, J lost 6 bases, and 6 bases stayed unmatched. CDR1 and CDR2 from the germline V gene are LGHNA and YNFKEQ. The CDR3 bases are TGTGCCAGCAGCCCAGGGACTAGCGGGATCGGCGAGCAGTACTTC. Its protein product is CASSPGTSGIGEQYF.

The rearrangement uses TRBV7-9 and TRBJ1-4; D is unclear. Germline loops: CDR1 SEHNR, CDR2 FQNEAQ (reference sequence). Trimming stripped 3 bases from V and 8 bases from J, with 13 bases between. This CDR3 has 14 residues. Written as DNA, the CDR3 is TGTGCCAGCAGCTTGGAAGTGAAGAAAGAAAAACTGTTTTTT. This sequence encodes CASSLEVKKEKLFF.

V is TRBV4-1 and J is TRBJ2-1; 10 positions agree with TRBD1. CDR1 and CDR2 from the germline V gene are MGHRA and YSYEKL. The CDR3 is made up of 16 amino acids. J gave up 0 bases and V 5 bases, and 4 bases lay outside the gene matches. The CDR3 region has the DNA TGCGCCAGCAGCGGGACAGGGGTCCTCTCCTACAATGAGCAGTTCTTC. It translates to CASSGTGVLSYNEQFF.

The CDR3 DNA reads TGTGCCAGCAGTTACGCAGGCTCCTACGAGCAGTACTTC. This translates into CASSYAGSYEQYF. The chain joins TRBV6-5 to TRBJ2-7; no clear D gene. Trimming cost V 2 bases and J 0 bases, with 5 bases left between them. Germline CDR1 reads MNHEY; CDR2 reads SVGAGI. CDR3 length: 13 amino acids.

This sequence joins TRBV12-3 or TRBV12-4 and TRBJ2-7, with D unresolved. With 1 base removed from V and 7 bases from J, the gap between germline ends came to 5 bases. This CDR3 spans 11 amino acids. The CDR3 reads CASSLGAEQYF. CDR3 DNA sequence: TGTGCCAGCAGTTTAGGAGCAGAGCAGTACTTC.

The rearrangement joins TRBV6-5 to TRBJ1-4; unclear D gene. V gave up 6 bases and J gave up 8 bases, with 19 bases separating them. CDR3 length equals 15 residues. Germline assignment: CDR1 MNHEY and CDR2 SVGAGI. The CDR3 region is CASRGWIPGPEKLFF. As DNA, the CDR3 is TGTGCCAGCAGGGGGTGGATCCCAGGTCCGGAAAAACTGTTTTTT.

V gene TRBV28 combines with J gene TRBJ2-7; 7 nucleotides agree with TRBD1. The V gene end was trimmed by 6 bases and the J gene end by 0 bases; junction bases not matched to a gene: 11. Germline V gives CDR1 MDHEN, CDR2 SYDVKM. This CDR3 region has 16 residues. DNA of the CDR3: TGTGCCAGCAGATTAGGGGGACAGTCGAGCTCCTACGAGCAGTACTTC. Protein sequence: CASRLGGQSSSYEQYF.

J is TRBJ2-5 and V is TRBV9; 9 bases are shared with TRBD2. V was clipped by 2 bases and J by 2 bases; unmatched bases: 7. The V gene's germline CDR1 is SGDLS and CDR2 YYNGEE. The CDR3 spans 16 residues. The DNA of the CDR3 is TGTGCCAGCAGCGTTATGGCGGGAGGGATACAAGAGACCCAGTACTTC. Protein sequence: CASSVMAGGIQETQYF.